The entry below describes one TCR beta chain. This sample is drawn from a study of T cells expressing NK-cell markers. TCRdb re-called the 5' RACE reads, yielding one record per CDR3 amino acid sequence without DNA. The specimen's table records hundreds of thousands of distinct CDR3 sequences. In germline, CDR1 is MNHEY, CDR2 SVGEGT. The CDR3 consists of 16 residues. The sequenced material came from blood T cells: a sorted CD56 or NKG2C T cell subset, CD4+ or CD8+ T cells, or bulk PBMC T cells (not recorded which). The TCR comes from a woman aged 18-69 years in good health. The rearrangement joins TRBV6-2 or TRBV6-3 to TRBJ2-5; TCRdb selects TRBD2, and the lack of DNA leaves this call unchecked. CDR3 amino acids: CASSNGLAGTQETQYF.